This TCR beta chain was sequenced in a study of blood T cell repertoires in COVID-19. Study at large: Sites in the United States, Italy and Spain provided acute and convalescent COVID-19 samples. T cells, B-cell-depleted T cells, or PBMCs provided the cDNA or gDNA that served as material.

The germline gives CDR1 SQVTM, CDR2 ANQGSEA. The junction had 8 bases not matched to a gene; V was cut back by 7 bases and J by 8 bases. This CDR3 has 13 residues. Seattle patients were enrolled during active infection and followed longitudinally. Authors' methods: Using reference gene primer amplification, nucleated cell counts were estimated. TCRdb's copy holds only in-frame clones and misses some; the assay was immunoSEQ multiplex PCR. V, J and clone size are taken as reported in that table, and D and trimming were inferred from the DNA itself. The data contain roughly 180,000 clones, approximately 85% of them singletons.

The sequencing sample was made of peripheral blood. This TCR was sampled from a woman between 45 and 60 years old with COVID-19, enrolled during active disease. The genes are TRBV29-1 and TRBJ1-6; TRBD1 matches at 7 bases. CDR3 coding DNA: TGCAGCGCGACGGACAGGTTGGATTCACCCCTCCACTTT. Residues: CSATDRLDSPLHF.